Listed below are T cell receptor beta chains from one sample, sequenced in a study of CD8+CD57+ T cells in acquired aplastic anemia. TCRdb processed the reads anew with MiXCR; each CDR3 protein has one entry. The repertoire includes about 180,000 distinct CDR3 sequences, roughly half of them detected once, and under 3.5% sits in the top ten. The sample consisted of sorted CD4+, CD8+, or CD8+CD57+ T cells (not recorded which) from PBMCs. These receptors came from a human donor in good health. CDR3s include the opening cysteine and the closing phenylalanine or tryptophan. D genes are given only for firm matches. Only some rows state a clone size, as once, few, many or a class for expanded clones.

CDR3 protein	CDR3 DNA	clone size	D gene	V gene	J gene
CASSPWTGLNTEAFF	TGTGCCAGCAGCCCGTGGACAGGGTTAAACACTGAAGCTTTCTTT	.	TRBD1	TRBV7-9	TRBJ1-1
CASSQPDVTLNSPLHF	TGCGCCAGCAGCCAACCTGACGTGACCCTTAATTCACCCCTCCACTTT	.	.	TRBV5-1	TRBJ1-6
CAAEQGVRNEQFF	TGTGCCGCGGAACAGGGGGTTCGGAATGAGCAGTTCTTC	.	TRBD1	TRBV7-9	TRBJ2-1
CSVGPNNVLTF	TGCAGCGTTGGACCAAACAACGTCCTGACTTTC	.	.	TRBV29-1	TRBJ2-6
CASIPAAADTQYF	TGTGCCAGCATCCCAGCTGCCGCAGATACGCAGTATTTT	.	.	TRBV7-2	TRBJ2-3
CASSLVGDTEAFF	TGTGCCAGCAGCTTAGTAGGGGACACTGAAGCTTTCTTT	many	.	TRBV7-2	TRBJ1-1
CSARDRRTSGTIYEQYF	TGCAGTGCTAGAGATCGGCGAACTAGCGGCACGATTTACGAGCAGTACTTC	.	TRBD2	TRBV20-1	TRBJ2-7
CASSPSLAGTDTQYF	TGTGCCAGCAGCCCCTCACTAGCGGGCACAGATACGCAGTATTTT	.	TRBD2	TRBV3-1	TRBJ2-3
CASRLAGSYEQCF	TGTGCCAGCAGACTAGCGGGCTCCTACGAGCAGTGCTTC	.	TRBD2	TRBV7-6	TRBJ2-7
CASSFQTNNSPLHF	TGTGCCAGCAGTTTCCAGACAAATAATTCACCCCTCCACTTT	many	.	TRBV27	TRBJ1-6
CASRQGQSLPYEQYF	TGTGCCAGCAGGCAGGGGCAATCGCTCCCCTACGAGCAGTACTTC	many	.	TRBV6-1	TRBJ2-7
CASSFLKGGRRTEAFF	TGTGCCAGCAGCTTTTTGAAAGGGGGCCGACGGACTGAAGCTTTCTTT	few	TRBD1	TRBV5-6	TRBJ1-1
CSSKDSSNQPQHF	TGCAGTTCTAAGGACAGTAGCAATCAGCCCCAGCATTTT	once	.	TRBV20-1	TRBJ1-5
CATSEGALSSYEQYF	TGTGCCACCAGTGAAGGGGCTTTGAGCTCCTACGAGCAGTACTTC	few	.	TRBV24-1	TRBJ2-7
CASKLGAETGTSF	TGTGCCAGCAAACTAGGGGCGGAGACCGGGACTTCCTTC	.	.	TRBV12-3/TRBV12-4	TRBJ2-7
CASSLGGQGSSEAFF	TGTGCCAGCAGCTTAGGCGGACAGGGCTCATCCGAAGCTTTCTTT	many	TRBD1	TRBV7-8	TRBJ1-1
CSAKSGVPNSPLHF	TGCAGTGCTAAGTCCGGGGTCCCTAATTCACCCCTCCACTTT	few	.	TRBV20-1	TRBJ1-6
CASRAGQTTDTQYF	TGCGCCAGCAGAGCGGGACAGACCACAGATACGCAGTATTTT	.	.	TRBV10-1	TRBJ2-3
CAISEPRDPDTQYF	TGTGCCATCAGTGAACCCCGGGACCCAGATACGCAGTATTTT	.	.	TRBV10-3	TRBJ2-3
CSATSDSHYEQFF	TGCAGTGCTACCTCAGACAGCCACTATGAGCAGTTCTTC	.	.	TRBV20-1	TRBJ2-1
CSARRTTDTQYF	TGCAGTGCTAGAAGAACCACAGATACGCAGTATTTT	many	.	TRBV20-1	TRBJ2-3
CASSQDIEASSYNEQFF	TGCGCCAGCAGCCAAGATATAGAGGCTAGCTCCTACAATGAGCAGTTCTTC	few	.	TRBV4-1	TRBJ2-1
CASSLAYGPGELFF	TGTGCCAGCAGCTTAGCGTACGGGCCCGGGGAGCTGTTTTTT	many	.	TRBV7-6	TRBJ2-2
CAISEKELDGYTF	TGTGCCATCAGTGAGAAAGAATTGGACGGCTACACCTTC	.	.	TRBV10-3	TRBJ1-2
CASSRRLAGDNEQFF	TGTGCCAGCAGCCGAAGACTAGCGGGGGACAATGAGCAGTTCTTC	few	TRBD2	TRBV11-2	TRBJ2-1
CAISEGTGGQETQYF	TGTGCCATCAGTGAGGGGACAGGGGGGCAAGAGACCCAGTACTTC	.	TRBD1	TRBV10-3	TRBJ2-5
CASSLGWTGALRGGYTF	TGTGCCAGCAGCTTAGGTTGGACAGGGGCGTTGCGGGGTGGCTACACCTTC	.	TRBD1	TRBV7-8	TRBJ1-2
CASSRTGGSSTEAFF	TGTGCCAGTAGTAGAACGGGGGGGAGTAGCACTGAAGCTTTCTTT	.	.	TRBV19	TRBJ1-1
CASSELDTQYF	TGTGCCAGCAGTGAATTGGATACGCAGTATTTT	.	.	TRBV6-1	TRBJ2-3
CASSPTGFANTGELFF	TGTGCCAGCAGCCCAACAGGGTTCGCGAACACCGGGGAGCTGTTTTTT	few	.	TRBV11-1	TRBJ2-2
CAISERSGEYNEQFF	TGTGCCATCAGTGAGCGAAGCGGGGAGTACAATGAGCAGTTCTTC	few	TRBD2	TRBV10-3	TRBJ2-1
CASSFGAKRTEAFF	TGTGCCAGCAGTTTTGGTGCCAAAAGGACTGAAGCTTTCTTT	.	.	TRBV11-2	TRBJ1-1
CASSLYGEQYF	TGTGCCAGCAGCTTGTATGGGGAGCAGTACTTC	.	.	TRBV7-9	TRBJ2-7
CASSRARSYNEQFF	TGTGCCAGCAGTCGGGCAAGATCCTACAATGAGCAGTTCTTC	once	.	TRBV2	TRBJ2-1
CSVVGGAPYNEQFF	TGCAGTGTAGTAGGGGGAGCCCCCTACAATGAGCAGTTCTTC	.	.	TRBV20-1	TRBJ2-1
CASRLAGPDTGELFF	TGTGCCAGCAGACTAGCGGGACCTGACACCGGGGAGCTGTTTTTT	.	TRBD2	TRBV12-3/TRBV12-4	TRBJ2-2
CASSLVAGGPYEQYF	TGTGCCAGCAGCTTAGTTGCGGGAGGGCCCTACGAGCAGTACTTC	.	TRBD2	TRBV7-8	TRBJ2-7
CASNPSGGGETQYF	TGTGCCAGCAACCCTAGCGGAGGGGGGGAGACCCAGTACTTC	many	.	TRBV12-3/TRBV12-4	TRBJ2-5
CASSRGTSGAETYEQYF	TGTGCCAGCAGCCGTGGGACTAGCGGGGCCGAGACCTACGAGCAGTACTTC	.	TRBD2	TRBV3-1	TRBJ2-7
CASSPTLQFRPNEQFF	TGTGCCAGCAGCCCCACCCTCCAGTTCCGGCCGAATGAGCAGTTCTTC	many	.	TRBV7-9	TRBJ2-1
CASSPGPWTGVHEQYF	TGTGCCAGCAGCCCCGGCCCCTGGACAGGGGTTCACGAGCAGTACTTC	many	TRBD1	TRBV7-9	TRBJ2-7
CASSQYTGGEQFF	TGTGCCAGCAGCCAGTACACAGGGGGGGAGCAGTTCTTC	few	TRBD1	TRBV3-1	TRBJ2-1
CASSTGTYYGYTF	TGTGCCAGTAGTACCGGGACCTACTATGGCTACACCTTC	.	.	TRBV19	TRBJ1-2
CASSFGQGGELFF	TGTGCCAGCAGCTTCGGACAGGGAGGGGAGCTGTTTTTT	.	TRBD1	TRBV3-1	TRBJ2-2
CSARVPAGGKETQYF	TGCAGTGCTAGAGTCCCAGCGGGAGGGAAAGAGACCCAGTACTTC	many	TRBD2	TRBV20-1	TRBJ2-5
CASSEVGRRNNSPLHF	TGTGCCAGCAGTGAAGTAGGTCGAAGGAATAATTCACCCCTCCACTTT	.	.	TRBV25-1	TRBJ1-6
CASSEGVKNIQYF	TGTGCCAGCAGTGAAGGGGTCAAAAACATTCAGTACTTC	.	.	TRBV2	TRBJ2-4
CASSPGLEQFF	TGTGCCAGCAGTCCGGGACTGGAGCAGTTCTTC	.	.	TRBV12-3/TRBV12-4	TRBJ2-1
CASSQGVGTGPGYTF	TGCGCCAGCAGCCAAGGGGTCGGGACAGGGCCTGGCTACACCTTC	.	TRBD1	TRBV10-2	TRBJ1-2
CAISESNRVSAEAFF	TGTGCCATCAGTGAGTCGAACAGGGTTAGCGCTGAAGCTTTCTTT	.	.	TRBV10-3	TRBJ1-1